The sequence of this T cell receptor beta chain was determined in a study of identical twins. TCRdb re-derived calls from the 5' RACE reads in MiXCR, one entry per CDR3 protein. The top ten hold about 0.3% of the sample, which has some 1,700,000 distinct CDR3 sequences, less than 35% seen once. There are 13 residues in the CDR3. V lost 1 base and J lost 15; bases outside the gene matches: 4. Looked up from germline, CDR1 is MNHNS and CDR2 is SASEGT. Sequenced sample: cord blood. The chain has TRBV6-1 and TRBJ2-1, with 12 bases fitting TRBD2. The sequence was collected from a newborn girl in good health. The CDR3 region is CASSEELAGGPFF. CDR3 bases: TGTGCCAGCAGTGAAGAACTAGCGGGAGGTCCGTTCTTC.